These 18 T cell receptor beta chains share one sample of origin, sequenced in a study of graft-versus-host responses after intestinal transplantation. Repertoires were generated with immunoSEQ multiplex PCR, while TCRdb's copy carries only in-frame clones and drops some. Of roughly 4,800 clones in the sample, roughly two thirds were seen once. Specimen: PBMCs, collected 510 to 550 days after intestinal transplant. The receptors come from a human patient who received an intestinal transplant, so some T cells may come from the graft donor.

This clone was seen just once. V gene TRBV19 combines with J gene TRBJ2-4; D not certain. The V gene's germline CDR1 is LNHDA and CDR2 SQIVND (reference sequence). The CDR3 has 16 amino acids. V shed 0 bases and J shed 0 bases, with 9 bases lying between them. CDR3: CASSIEAPLAKNIQYF. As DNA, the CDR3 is TGTGCCAGTAGTATAGAAGCCCCTTTAGCCAAAAACATTCAGTACTTC.

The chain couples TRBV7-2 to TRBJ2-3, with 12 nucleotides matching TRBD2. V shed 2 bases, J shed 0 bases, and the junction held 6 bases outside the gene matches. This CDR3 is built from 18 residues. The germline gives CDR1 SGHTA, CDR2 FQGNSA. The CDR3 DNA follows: TGTGCCAGCAGCTTAAGGCTAGCGGGGGGGACAAGCACAGATACGCAGTATTTT. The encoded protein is CASSLRLAGGTSTDTQYF.

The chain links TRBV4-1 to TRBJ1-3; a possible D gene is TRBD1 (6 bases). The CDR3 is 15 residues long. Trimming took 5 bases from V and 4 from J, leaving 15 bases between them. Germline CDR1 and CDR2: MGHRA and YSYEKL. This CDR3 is CASSYDRLTGNTIYF. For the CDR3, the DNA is TGCGCCAGCAGCTATGACAGGTTGACCGGAAACACCATATATTTT.

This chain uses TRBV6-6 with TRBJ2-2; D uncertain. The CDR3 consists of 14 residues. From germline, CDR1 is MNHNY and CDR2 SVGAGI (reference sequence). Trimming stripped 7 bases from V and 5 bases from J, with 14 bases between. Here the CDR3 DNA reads TGTGCCAGCACCCCGATGAGTTTTACCGGGGAGCTGTTTTTT. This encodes CASTPMSFTGELFF.

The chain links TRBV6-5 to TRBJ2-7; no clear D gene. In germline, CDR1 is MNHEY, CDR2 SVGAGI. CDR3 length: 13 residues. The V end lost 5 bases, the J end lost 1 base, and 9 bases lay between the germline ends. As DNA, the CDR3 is TGTGCCAGCAGTCCGGGCGGATCCTACGAGCAGTACTTC. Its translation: CASSPGGSYEQYF.

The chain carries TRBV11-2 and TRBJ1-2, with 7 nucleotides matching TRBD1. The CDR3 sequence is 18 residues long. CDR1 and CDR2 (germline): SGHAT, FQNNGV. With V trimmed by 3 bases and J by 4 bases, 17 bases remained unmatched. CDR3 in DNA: TGTGCCAGCAGCTTGGCCGGGACAGTTTTAGAGAGTAGCTATGGCTACACCTTC. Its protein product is CASSLAGTVLESSYGYTF.

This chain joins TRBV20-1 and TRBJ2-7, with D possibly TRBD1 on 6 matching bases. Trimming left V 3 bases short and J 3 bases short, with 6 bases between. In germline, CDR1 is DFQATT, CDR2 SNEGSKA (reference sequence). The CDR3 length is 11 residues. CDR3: CSASRGYEQYF. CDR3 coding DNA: TGCAGTGCTAGCAGGGGCTACGAGCAGTACTTC.

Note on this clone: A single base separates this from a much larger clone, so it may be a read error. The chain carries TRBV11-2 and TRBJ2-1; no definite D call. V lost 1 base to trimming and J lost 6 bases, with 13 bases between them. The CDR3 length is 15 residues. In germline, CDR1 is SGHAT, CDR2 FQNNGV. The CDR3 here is CASSLARCPLNEQFF. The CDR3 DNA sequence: TGTGCCAGCAGCTTAGCGCGGTGCCCCCTCAATGAGCAGTTCTTC.

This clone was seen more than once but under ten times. CDR3 DNA sequence: TGTGCCTGGAGTGTAGTATCCTTACCTGGCTACACCTTC. It specifies CAWSVVSLPGYTF. The chain carries TRBV30 and TRBJ1-2; D is unclear. The germline V and J ends were trimmed by 0 bases and 7 bases, with 12 bases remaining between them. The CDR3 spans 13 residues. Per germline, CDR1 GTSNPN and CDR2 SVGIG (reference sequence).

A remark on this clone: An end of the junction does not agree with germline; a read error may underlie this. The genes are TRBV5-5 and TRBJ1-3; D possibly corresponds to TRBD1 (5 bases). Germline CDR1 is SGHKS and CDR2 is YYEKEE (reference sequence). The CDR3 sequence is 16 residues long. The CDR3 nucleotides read TGCGCCAGCAGCCAAGAGGCAGGGTTCACTGGAAACACCATATATTTT. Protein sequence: CASSQEAGFTGNTIYF.

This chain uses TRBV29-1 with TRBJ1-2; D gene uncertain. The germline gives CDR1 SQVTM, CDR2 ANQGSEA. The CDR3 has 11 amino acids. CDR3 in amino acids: CSSFGGYGYTF. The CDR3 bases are TGCAGTTCTTTCGGAGGCTATGGCTACACCTTC.

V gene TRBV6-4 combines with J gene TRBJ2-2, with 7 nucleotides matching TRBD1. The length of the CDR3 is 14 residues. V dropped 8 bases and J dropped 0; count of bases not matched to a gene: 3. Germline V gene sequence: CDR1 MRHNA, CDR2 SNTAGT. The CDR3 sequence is CASQQGANTGELFF. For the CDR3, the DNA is TGTGCCAGCCAGCAGGGGGCGAACACCGGGGAGCTGTTTTTT.

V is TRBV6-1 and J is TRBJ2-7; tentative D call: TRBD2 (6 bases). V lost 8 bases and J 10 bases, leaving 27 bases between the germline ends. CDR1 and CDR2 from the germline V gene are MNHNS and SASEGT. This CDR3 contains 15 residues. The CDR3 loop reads CASDRGLDTGLTQYF. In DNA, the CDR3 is TGTGCCAGCGATCGGGGGTTGGATACGGGACTTACCCAGTACTTC.

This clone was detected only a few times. The DNA of the CDR3 is TGTGCCAGCAGCTTCACAGAGAACACTGAAGCTTTCTTT. It encodes CASSFTENTEAFF. The V and J genes are TRBV11-3 and TRBJ1-1; D gene ambiguous. Germline V gene data show CDR1 as SGHNT and CDR2 as YENEEA. The V and J ends lost 3 bases and 1 base respectively, with 6 bases between them. The CDR3 sequence is 13 residues long.

Here the CDR3 DNA reads TGTGCCAGCAGCTTGAAGGGGGGGGGTCAGCCCCAGCATTTT. Amino acids: CASSLKGGGQPQHF. J is TRBJ1-5 and V is TRBV5-6, with D tentatively TRBD1 (6 bases). The germline V and J ends were trimmed by 1 base and 6 bases, with 11 bases remaining between them. CDR1 and CDR2 from the germline V gene are SGHDT and YYEEEE. The CDR3 extends over 14 amino acids.

The CDR3 nucleotides read TGTGCCACCAGCAGAGATATCCCGGATTACTACTCTGGAAACACCATATATTTT. Amino acids: CATSRDIPDYYSGNTIYF. The rearrangement joins TRBV15 to TRBJ1-3; D is ambiguous. This CDR3 region has 18 residues. Trimming removed 0 bases from V and 0 bases from J, with 15 bases in between. Germline assignment: CDR1 LNHNV and CDR2 YYDKDF (reference sequence).

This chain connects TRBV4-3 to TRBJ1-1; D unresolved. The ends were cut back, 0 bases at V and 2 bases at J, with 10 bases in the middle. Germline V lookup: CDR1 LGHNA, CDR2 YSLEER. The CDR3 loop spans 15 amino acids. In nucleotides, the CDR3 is TGCGCCAGCAGCCAAGATAGAGAGGCTAACACTGAAGCTTTCTTT. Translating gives CASSQDREANTEAFF.

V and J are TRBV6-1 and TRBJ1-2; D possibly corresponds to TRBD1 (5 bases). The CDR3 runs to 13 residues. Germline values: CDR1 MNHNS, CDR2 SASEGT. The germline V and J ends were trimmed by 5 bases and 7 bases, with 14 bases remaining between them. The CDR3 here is CASSLQASTGYTF. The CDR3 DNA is TGTGCCAGCAGTTTACAGGCATCTACTGGCTACACCTTC.